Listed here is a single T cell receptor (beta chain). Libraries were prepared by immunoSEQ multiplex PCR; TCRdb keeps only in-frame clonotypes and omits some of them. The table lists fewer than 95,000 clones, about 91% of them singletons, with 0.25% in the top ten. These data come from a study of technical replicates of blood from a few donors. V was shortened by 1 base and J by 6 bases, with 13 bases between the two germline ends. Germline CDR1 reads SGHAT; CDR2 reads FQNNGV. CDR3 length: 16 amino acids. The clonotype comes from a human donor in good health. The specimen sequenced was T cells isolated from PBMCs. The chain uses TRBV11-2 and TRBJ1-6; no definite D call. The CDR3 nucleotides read TGTGCCAGCAGCTTAGTACCGGGAAGGTTTAATTCACCCCTCCACTTT. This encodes CASSLVPGRFNSPLHF.